The 27 T cell receptor beta chains listed next were all sequenced from one sample in a study of T cells in Graves' hyperthyroidism and ophthalmopathy. Amplification targeted TCR beta CDR3 regions from RNA transcripts. Primed by the HTBI set, a first-round RT-PCR was run on the TCR CDR3. TCRdb independently ran MiXCR on the multiplex PCR reads; one entry per CDR3 protein. Of more than 550,000 distinct CDR3 sequences listed, about 45% are singletons. The sequencing sample was made of peripheral blood or thyroid tissue (not recorded which). The receptors here all came from an adult man with Graves' disease, either hyperthyroidism or ophthalmopathy (not recorded which).

This chain joins TRBV10-3 and TRBJ1-5; D gene unclear. Germline V gene data show CDR1 as ENHRY and CDR2 as SYGVKD. The CDR3 is 16 amino acids. V dropped 0 bases and J dropped 0 bases, with 9 bases sitting between them. The CDR3 DNA follows: TGTGCCATCAGTGAGTCGTCCGGATTTAGCAATCAGCCCCAGCATTTT. Translated: CAISESSGFSNQPQHF.

The chain employs TRBV29-1 and TRBJ2-7, with 7 bases matching TRBD1. The CDR3 totals 13 residues. CDR1 is SQVTM and CDR2 is ANQGSEA in the germline V gene. J was trimmed by 7 bases and V by 6 bases; bases with no gene match: 12. CDR3 protein: CSVIPDRAGEQYF. CDR3 coding DNA: TGCAGCGTGATCCCCGACAGGGCGGGTGAGCAGTACTTC.

This clonotype was counted between two and nine times. CDR3 DNA: TGTGCCAGCAGAAGGCGAGAGGGAACTGAAGCTTTCTTT. Protein: CASRRREGTEAFF. The gene calls are TRBV6-5 and TRBJ1-1; D ambiguous. V gave up 6 bases and J gave up 5 bases, with 13 bases separating them. The V gene's germline CDR1 is MNHEY and CDR2 SVGAGI. The CDR3 sequence is 13 residues long.

J is TRBJ1-2 and V is TRBV7-3; 10 bases map to TRBD1. The germline gives CDR1 SGHTA, CDR2 FQGTGA. This CDR3 region has 14 residues. J gave up 3 bases and V 5 bases, and 3 bases lay outside the gene matches. The CDR3 here is CASSNGQGDYGYTF. The CDR3 DNA reads TGTGCCAGCAGCAATGGACAGGGGGACTATGGCTACACCTTC.

This sequence joins TRBV20-1 and TRBJ2-7, with TRBD2 as a possible D gene (5 bases). Germline-derived CDR1 and CDR2 are DFQATT and SNEGSKA (reference sequence). With 0 bases removed from V and 3 bases from J, the gap between germline ends came to 12 bases. The CDR3 contains 14 residues. For the CDR3, the DNA is TGCAGTGCTAGAGATCGGGAAGGACGCTACGAGCAGTACTTC. This translates into CSARDREGRYEQYF.

This clonotype has a handful of counts. The chain joins TRBV11-2 to TRBJ1-6, with D perhaps matching TRBD1 (6 bases). Germline assignment: CDR1 SGHAT and CDR2 FQNNGV. This CDR3 region has 15 residues. Trimming shortened V by 6 bases and J by 6 bases, and 15 bases separated the two germline ends. The CDR3 loop reads CASRPIRGGNSPLHF. CDR3 sequence (DNA): TGTGCCAGCAGACCTATCAGAGGGGGTAATTCACCCCTCCACTTT.

This sequence joins TRBV24-1 and TRBJ1-3; D is perhaps TRBD1 (5 bases). CDR3 length equals 18 residues. Trimming left V 0 bases short and J 0 bases short, with 14 bases between. Germline V gives CDR1 KGHDR, CDR2 SFDVKD. In DNA form, the CDR3 reads TGTGCCACCAGTGATTTGAGGGGCGACACGATCTCTGGAAACACCATATATTTT. Translated, it gives CATSDLRGDTISGNTIYF.

The chain uses TRBV12-3 or TRBV12-4 and TRBJ2-7; 7 bases match TRBD1. V shed 6 bases, J shed 5 bases, and the junction held 10 bases outside the gene matches. The CDR3 is 14 amino acids. The CDR3: CASSQGGQDHEQYF. As DNA, the CDR3 is TGTGCCAGCAGCCAAGGCGGACAGGACCACGAGCAGTACTTC.

This clonotype came up many times. The rearrangement links TRBV7-9 to TRBJ1-1; D not certain. Trimming took 5 bases from V and 3 from J, leaving 10 bases between them. The CDR3 length is 13 residues. The germline V gene encodes CDR1 SEHNR and CDR2 FQNEAQ (reference sequence). The CDR3 DNA reads as TGTGCCAGCAGCCAAGGAGCCTACACTGAAGCTTTCTTT. Encoded protein: CASSQGAYTEAFF.

V and J are TRBV2 and TRBJ2-7; D uncertain. Germline V lookup: CDR1 SNHLY, CDR2 FYNNEI. V gave up 2 bases and J gave up 0 bases, with 11 bases separating them. This CDR3 is built from 15 residues. The CDR3 here is CASSEFGVDSYEQYF. The CDR3 coding sequence is TGTGCCAGCAGTGAATTCGGTGTGGACTCCTACGAGCAGTACTTC.

In its sample, this clonotype was seen once. A much larger clone differs from this one at a single base, so this may be a read error. The chain combines TRBV29-1 with TRBJ1-5; TRBD1 matches at 9 bases. This CDR3 region has 13 residues. Germline trimming cut 7 bases from V and 6 bases from J; bases unmatched to any gene: 7. Looked up from germline, CDR1 is SQVTM and CDR2 is ANQGSEA. In DNA, the CDR3 is TGCAGCGCTCGGGACAGGGAAGGTCAGCCCCAGCATTTT. It specifies CSARDREGQPQHF.

This clonotype was observed many times. This chain joins TRBV29-1 and TRBJ1-1; D gene unclear. The CDR3 spans 13 residues. Trimming cost V 6 bases and J 1 base, with 12 bases left between them. The germline V gene has CDR1 SQVTM and CDR2 ANQGSEA. The CDR3 coding sequence is TGCAGCGTCTCGGCCGGCAGGAACACTGAAGCTTTCTTT. Translation: CSVSAGRNTEAFF. Looking up the rest from reference TRBV29-1 and TRBJ1-1 gives the full variable domain: SAVISQKPSRDICQRGTSLTIQCQVDSQVTMMFWYRQQPGQSLTLIATANQGSEATYESGFVIDKFPISRPNLTFSTLTVSNMSPEDSSIYLCSVSAGRNTEAFFGQGTRLTVV.

This clonotype was picked up a small number of times. V is TRBV29-1 and J is TRBJ2-7; maybe TRBD1 (6 bases). V was clipped by 4 bases and J by 3 bases, with 13 bases between them. The V gene's germline CDR1 is SQVTM and CDR2 ANQGSEA. This CDR3 spans 13 amino acids. The CDR3 loop is CSVGQARVYEQYF. In DNA, the CDR3 is TGCAGCGTTGGACAGGCAAGGGTCTACGAGCAGTACTTC.

Turning to this clonotype: This may be a read error, as it is one base from a much larger clone. As DNA, the CDR3 is TGTGCCAGCAGCTCGACAGGGTTGGGGCTGTTTTTT. It yields the protein CASSSTGLGLFF. The chain combines TRBV6-1 with TRBJ2-2, with 7 bases identical to TRBD1. V dropped 6 bases and J dropped 13; count of bases not matched to a gene: 8. CDR1 and CDR2 (germline): MNHNS, SASEGT. The CDR3 length is 12 residues.

The chain combines TRBV20-1 with TRBJ1-4; D ambiguous. Germline CDR1 reads DFQATT; CDR2 reads SNEGSKA (reference sequence). The CDR3 length is 11 residues. V was pared by 6 bases and J by 7 bases, with 9 bases between. CDR3: CSAGNPEKLFF. The CDR3 DNA reads as TGCAGTGCGGGGAACCCTGAAAAACTGTTTTTT.

In this sample, this clonotype turned up a few times. This rearrangement joins TRBV7-9 to TRBJ2-5; a weak D match, TRBD2 (7 bases). Germline V gene sequence: CDR1 SEHNR, CDR2 FQNEAQ (reference sequence). The CDR3 totals 16 residues. Trimming removed 5 bases at V and 2 bases at J, with 18 bases between. This CDR3 reads CASSRFPSGTQETQYF. CDR3 DNA: TGTGCCAGCAGCCGCTTCCCGAGCGGGACACAAGAGACCCAGTACTTC.

This clonotype was picked up a small number of times. The chain employs TRBV7-9 and TRBJ2-5; 8 bases match TRBD2. V was clipped by 8 bases and J by 1 base; unmatched bases: 9. The germline V gene encodes CDR1 SEHNR and CDR2 FQNEAQ (reference sequence). This CDR3 is built from 15 residues. DNA of the CDR3: TGTGCCAGCTCGGGAGGGCTAGTGGTCCAAGAGACCCAGTACTTC. It translates to CASSGGLVVQETQYF.

Comment on this clonotype: An end of the junction does not agree with germline; a read error may underlie this. The chain recombines TRBV29-1 with TRBJ1-2; TRBD1 matches at 10 bases. CDR3 length: 14 residues. Germline loops: CDR1 SQVTM, CDR2 ANQGSEA. The CDR3 DNA follows: TGCAGCGTAGAAGACCGGGACAGGGGATACAAATACACCTTC. Translated: CSVEDRDRGYKYTF.

CDR3 in DNA: TGTGCCAGCAGCCCTTTGAGCTCCTATAATTCACCCCTCCACTTT. This sequence encodes CASSPLSSYNSPLHF. V and J are TRBV7-9 and TRBJ1-6; no reliable D call. This CDR3 contains 15 residues. The V and J ends lost 5 bases and 0 bases respectively, with 8 bases between them. Germline values: CDR1 SEHNR, CDR2 FQNEAQ (reference sequence). The full variable domain, with the rest looked up from reference TRBV7-9 and TRBJ1-6, is DTGVSQNPRHKITKRGQNVTFRCDPISEHNRLYWYRQTLGQGPEFLTYFQNEAQLEKSRLLSDRFSAERPKGSFSTLEIQRTEQGDSAMYLCASSPLSSYNSPLHFGNGTRLTVT.

Ten or more counts support this clonotype. This chain links TRBV7-9 with TRBJ1-4; a weak D match, TRBD1 (5 bases). The germline V gene has CDR1 SEHNR and CDR2 FQNEAQ (reference sequence). This CDR3 contains 15 residues. The V and J ends lost 5 bases and 6 bases respectively, with 16 bases between them. CDR3: CASSLGRQGDEKLFF. DNA for the CDR3: TGTGCCAGCAGCCTGGGACGGCAGGGAGATGAAAAACTGTTTTTT.

Comments on this clonotype: The conserved phenylalanine or tryptophan normally closing the CDR3 is absent here, so this likely arose from a read error. Because the CDR3's place on the DNA is in doubt, the DNA is left out and the CDR3 is given as listed by TCRdb. This rearrangement joins TRBV7-2 to TRBJ1-6; TRBD1, the table's D call, was not compared with the DNA. The CDR3 is 14 residues long, counting both termini. Germline V gene data show CDR1 as SGHTA and CDR2 as FQGNSA. CDR3 protein: CASSSYGANSPLQS.

This sequence joins TRBV6-5 and TRBJ2-7; 11 bases agree with TRBD1. This CDR3 has 14 residues. The germline gives CDR1 MNHEY, CDR2 SVGAGI. J was trimmed by 2 bases and V by 8 bases; bases with no gene match: 5. The CDR3 loop reads CASETGQGAYEQYF. The CDR3, as DNA: TGTGCCAGCGAAACGGGACAGGGGGCCTACGAGCAGTACTTC.

Comments on this clonotype: A much bigger clone sits one base away, suggesting this may be a read error. The rearrangement joins TRBV2 to TRBJ2-5; D unclear. Looked up from germline, CDR1 is SNHLY and CDR2 is FYNNEI. The CDR3 spans 12 residues. For the CDR3, the DNA is TGTGCCAGCAGCCAAGTCCAAGAGGCCCAGTACTTC. The encoded protein is CASSQVQEAQYF.

The chain uses TRBV7-9 and TRBJ2-7; TRBD1 matches 8 bases. This CDR3 region has 13 residues. Per germline, CDR1 SEHNR and CDR2 FQNEAQ (reference sequence). V dropped 5 bases and J dropped 11; count of bases not matched to a gene: 11. The CDR3 DNA sequence: TGTGCCAGCAGCCAAGATGAGGGGGGACAGGAGTACTTC. It translates to CASSQDEGGQEYF.

Only a few counts were recorded for this clonotype. The gene calls are TRBV12-3 or TRBV12-4 and TRBJ1-1; 7 bases agree with TRBD1. This CDR3 spans 14 amino acids. Trimming cost V 6 bases and J 1 base; bases outside gene matches: 5. The CDR3 loop reads CASRTQGTNTEAFF. The CDR3, as DNA: TGTGCCAGCAGAACACAGGGGACGAACACTGAAGCTTTCTTT.

This clonotype came up many times. This chain links TRBV24-1 with TRBJ1-2; 9 nucleotides line up with TRBD1. With 3 bases clipped from V and 6 bases from J, the junction kept 7 bases outside the gene matches. Germline CDR1 and CDR2: KGHDR and SFDVKD. The CDR3 is made up of 15 amino acids. CDR3 in DNA: TGTGCCACCAGTGATCCGGGGGGGGACAGGGATGGCTACACCTTC. It encodes CATSDPGGDRDGYTF.

The chain couples TRBV2 to TRBJ2-7; D perhaps matches TRBD2 (7 bases). The CDR3 length is 16 residues. The germline gives CDR1 SNHLY, CDR2 FYNNEI. V lost 4 bases to trimming and J lost 0 bases, with 16 bases between them. DNA for the CDR3: TGTGCCAGCAGTGGGGAGCGGGCGGGGGCCTCCTACGAGCAGTACTTC. It yields the protein CASSGERAGASYEQYF.